This T cell receptor beta chain appears in the sequencing data of a study of identical twins. MiXCR, run by TCRdb on the 5' RACE reads, gives a single entry per CDR3 protein. This sample has 210,000 or so distinct CDR3 sequences, with around a sixth found just once. Germline CDR1 is SQVTM and CDR2 is ANQGSEA. The CDR3 covers 14 residues. The V gene end was trimmed by 7 bases and the J gene end by 3 bases; junction bases not matched to a gene: 10. This clonotype was counted many times. The same sample was also studied in work on T cells expressing NK-cell markers. That source reports: The contribution of dominant NKG2C+ clonotypes to CD8+ T cells in six donors was 1.0-7.0%.

V and J are TRBV29-1 and TRBJ2-5; 8 positions agree with TRBD1. Sequenced sample: CD8+ T cells sorted from blood. This sequence originates from a woman aged 18-29 years in good health. The CDR3 loop is CSGDDRGSKETQYF. As DNA, the CDR3 is TGCAGCGGTGACGACAGGGGTAGTAAAGAGACCCAGTACTTC.